What follows are 10 T cell receptor beta chains derived from one specimen sequenced in a study of blood T cell repertoires in COVID-19. Produced via immunoSEQ multiplex PCR; TCRdb's table is partial and in-frame only. This table has 110,000 or so clones, about 85% appearing once. Specimen: peripheral blood. The receptors stem from a man aged 50-60 years with acute or convalescent COVID-19.

The V gene is TRBV11-2, the J gene TRBJ2-7; D is perhaps TRBD2 (7 bases). Germline assignment: CDR1 SGHAT and CDR2 FQNNGV. This CDR3 spans 13 amino acids. V lost 1 base, J lost 6 bases, and 10 bases lay in between. The CDR3 spells CASSLAGGAEQYV. The CDR3 nucleotides read TGTGCCAGCAGCTTAGCGGGGGGCGCCGAGCAGTACGTC.

The J gene is TRBJ1-2, the V gene TRBV6-1; perhaps TRBD1 as D (6 bases). The ends were cut back, 1 base at V and 6 bases at J, with 15 bases in the middle. CDR1 MNHNS and CDR2 SASEGT come from the germline V gene. The CDR3 sequence is 15 residues long. DNA of the CDR3: TGTGCCAGCAGTGAAGACTTAAGATGGACAGATGGCTACACCTTC. This translates into CASSEDLRWTDGYTF.

The genes are TRBV12-5 and TRBJ2-3; 9 nucleotides line up with TRBD1. With V trimmed by 6 bases and J by 2 bases, 9 bases remained unmatched. The CDR3 is 16 amino acids. Germline V gene lookup returns CDR1 LGHNT and CDR2 FRNRAP. Written as DNA, the CDR3 is TGTGCTAGTGGGATCCAGACAGGGGGACTCACAGATACGCAGTATTTT. Translating it yields CASGIQTGGLTDTQYF. Variable domain in full (rest from reference TRBV12-5 and TRBJ2-3): DARVTQTPRHKVTEMGQEVTMRCQPILGHNTVFWYRQTMMQGLELLAYFRNRAPLDDSGMPKDRFSAEMPDATLATLKIQPSEPRDSAVYFCASGIQTGGLTDTQYFGPGTRLTVL.

This clone showed up just a few times. The chain has TRBV3-1 (or the pseudogene TRBV3-2) and TRBJ1-1; 7 nucleotides align to TRBD1. Trimming at V came to 6 bases and at J to 4 bases, leaving 5 bases not matched to a gene. Germline loops: CDR1 LGHDT, CDR2 YNNKEL (reference sequence). The CDR3 has 13 amino acids. The CDR3 loop reads CASSSRQGTEAFF. The DNA for the CDR3 is TGTGCCAGCAGTAGCAGACAGGGCACTGAAGCTTTCTTT.

The V gene is TRBV27, the J gene TRBJ1-2; D gene unclear. V lost 8 bases and J 0 bases, leaving 16 bases between the germline ends. The CDR3 totals 15 residues. From germline, CDR1 is MNHEY and CDR2 SMNVEV (reference sequence). The CDR3 sequence: CASSLRQESNYGYTF. CDR3 in DNA: TGTGCCAGCTCCCTTAGGCAGGAATCTAACTATGGCTACACCTTC.

The chain is built from TRBV5-6 and TRBJ1-1; TRBD1 matches 7 bases. Germline values: CDR1 SGHDT, CDR2 YYEEEE. The CDR3 runs 16 residues. V was clipped by 5 bases and J by 0 bases; unmatched bases: 10. In DNA form, the CDR3 reads TGTGCCAGCAGTTGGAGACAGGGACCGTTGAACACTGAAGCTTTCTTT. It is translated as CASSWRQGPLNTEAFF.

The chain uses TRBV6-5 and TRBJ1-1; 9 bases agree with TRBD1. Germline-derived CDR1 and CDR2 are MNHEY and SVGAGI. The trim removed 6 bases at V and 8 bases at J, leaving 7 bases unmatched. This CDR3 has 13 residues. CDR3 DNA: TGTGCCAGCAGAAGAGACAGGGGGGCGGAAGCTTTCTTT. This translates into CASRRDRGAEAFF.

This clone has only one observation. The V and J genes are TRBV19 and TRBJ1-5; a weak D match, TRBD1 (6 bases). The germline V gene has CDR1 LNHDA and CDR2 SQIVND (reference sequence). The CDR3 is 15 residues long. V gave up 3 bases and J gave up 7 bases, with 16 bases separating them. DNA for the CDR3: TGTGCCAGTAGTATCATTGAAGGGGGATGGCAGCCCCAGCATTTT. Its protein is CASSIIEGGWQPQHF.

The chain combines TRBV2 with TRBJ2-2; possibly TRBD1 for D (6 bases). Germline V lookup: CDR1 SNHLY, CDR2 FYNNEI. This CDR3 spans 12 amino acids. Trimming took 5 bases from V and 8 from J, leaving 9 bases between them. The CDR3 DNA is TGTGCCAGCAGTAACAGGGCAGGGGAGCTGTTTTTT. As protein: CASSNRAGELFF.

This clone was observed a few times. The gene calls are TRBV7-3 and TRBJ1-1; D gene unclear. CDR1 is SGHTA and CDR2 is FQGTGA in the germline V gene. This CDR3 has 14 amino acids. V lost 3 bases, J lost 6 bases, and 14 bases lay in between. As DNA, the CDR3 is TGTGCCAGCAGCTTTGATTCGGGTAAGGCTGAAGCTTTCTTT. Its protein product is CASSFDSGKAEAFF.